This T cell receptor (beta chain) is from a study of vaccination and CD4 T cells after COVID-19. The wider study: Vaccination of participants consisted of two doses of either BNT162b2 or mRNA-1273 vaccine. Median time from COVID diagnosis to post-COVID sampling was over 80 days (35 to 161). Control cultures were supplied with a CEFX pool, an HIV-1 Nef pool, or no peptide at all.

Sequencing of the DNA from cultured CD4+ T cells was carried out with the Oncomine TCR Beta short-read assay. The source of extracted genomic DNA was cultured CD4+ T cells. MiXCR, run by TCRdb on the PCR reads, gives a single entry per CDR3 protein. The data show some 20,000 distinct CDR3 sequences, roughly 40% seen once. Treatment given: approximately nine-day PBMC culture with coronavirus spike peptide pools or control peptides (ViraFEST assay). Germline assignment: CDR1 MDHEN and CDR2 SYDVKM. This CDR3 has 17 amino acids. The trim removed 5 bases at V and 0 bases at J, leaving 11 bases unmatched. Comment on this clonotype: Its antigen is unknown.

The specimen comprised CD4+ T cells from blood, cultured in vitro, sampled after SARS-CoV-2 vaccination. The chain combines TRBV28 with TRBJ1-1; 8 positions match TRBD1. The receptor was isolated from a human donor who had recovered from COVID-19. CDR3 loop: CASSPTSAGGLNTEAFF. DNA of the CDR3: TGTGCCAGCAGTCCCACCTCGGCAGGGGGCCTGAACACTGAAGCTTTCTTT.